This T cell receptor (beta chain) appears in the sequencing data of a study of Graves' ophthalmopathy and Graves' hyperthyroidism. Study-wide findings and caveats: Built on 13 signatures, a model told ophthalmopathy apart from stable hyperthyroidism with 85% to 90% sensitivity and 75% to 82% specificity.

Amplified TCR beta CDR3 regions were obtained using RNA transcripts as template. First-round RT-PCR employed HTBI primers, with a second-round multiplex PCR after it. TCRdb reprocessed the multiplex PCR reads via MiXCR and lists one record per CDR3 protein. This sample has around 590,000 distinct CDR3 sequences; less than 45% occur once, and the top ten carry around 4.6%. This clonotype has a count of ten or more. No antigen is known for it. The germline V gene has CDR1 SNHLY and CDR2 FYNNEI. V gave up 6 bases and J gave up 1 base, with 9 bases separating them. This CDR3 has 13 residues. Clinical symptoms, serum thyroxine, TRAb, thyroid ultrasound and orbital computed tomography determined diagnosis.

This TCR was recovered from an adult man with Graves' hyperthyroidism. V and J are TRBV2 and TRBJ1-2; D gene ambiguous. Sequencing was performed on peripheral blood or thyroid tissue (not recorded which). This chain's CDR3 is CASRDDINYGYTF. The CDR3, as DNA: TGTGCCAGCAGAGATGACATTAACTATGGCTACACCTTC. The full variable domain, with the rest looked up from reference TRBV2 and TRBJ1-2, is EPEVTQTPSHQVTQMGQEVILRCVPISNHLYFYWYRQILGQKVEFLVSFYNNEISEKSEIFDDQFSVERPDGSNFTLKIRSTKLEDSAMYFCASRDDINYGYTFGSGTRLTVV.